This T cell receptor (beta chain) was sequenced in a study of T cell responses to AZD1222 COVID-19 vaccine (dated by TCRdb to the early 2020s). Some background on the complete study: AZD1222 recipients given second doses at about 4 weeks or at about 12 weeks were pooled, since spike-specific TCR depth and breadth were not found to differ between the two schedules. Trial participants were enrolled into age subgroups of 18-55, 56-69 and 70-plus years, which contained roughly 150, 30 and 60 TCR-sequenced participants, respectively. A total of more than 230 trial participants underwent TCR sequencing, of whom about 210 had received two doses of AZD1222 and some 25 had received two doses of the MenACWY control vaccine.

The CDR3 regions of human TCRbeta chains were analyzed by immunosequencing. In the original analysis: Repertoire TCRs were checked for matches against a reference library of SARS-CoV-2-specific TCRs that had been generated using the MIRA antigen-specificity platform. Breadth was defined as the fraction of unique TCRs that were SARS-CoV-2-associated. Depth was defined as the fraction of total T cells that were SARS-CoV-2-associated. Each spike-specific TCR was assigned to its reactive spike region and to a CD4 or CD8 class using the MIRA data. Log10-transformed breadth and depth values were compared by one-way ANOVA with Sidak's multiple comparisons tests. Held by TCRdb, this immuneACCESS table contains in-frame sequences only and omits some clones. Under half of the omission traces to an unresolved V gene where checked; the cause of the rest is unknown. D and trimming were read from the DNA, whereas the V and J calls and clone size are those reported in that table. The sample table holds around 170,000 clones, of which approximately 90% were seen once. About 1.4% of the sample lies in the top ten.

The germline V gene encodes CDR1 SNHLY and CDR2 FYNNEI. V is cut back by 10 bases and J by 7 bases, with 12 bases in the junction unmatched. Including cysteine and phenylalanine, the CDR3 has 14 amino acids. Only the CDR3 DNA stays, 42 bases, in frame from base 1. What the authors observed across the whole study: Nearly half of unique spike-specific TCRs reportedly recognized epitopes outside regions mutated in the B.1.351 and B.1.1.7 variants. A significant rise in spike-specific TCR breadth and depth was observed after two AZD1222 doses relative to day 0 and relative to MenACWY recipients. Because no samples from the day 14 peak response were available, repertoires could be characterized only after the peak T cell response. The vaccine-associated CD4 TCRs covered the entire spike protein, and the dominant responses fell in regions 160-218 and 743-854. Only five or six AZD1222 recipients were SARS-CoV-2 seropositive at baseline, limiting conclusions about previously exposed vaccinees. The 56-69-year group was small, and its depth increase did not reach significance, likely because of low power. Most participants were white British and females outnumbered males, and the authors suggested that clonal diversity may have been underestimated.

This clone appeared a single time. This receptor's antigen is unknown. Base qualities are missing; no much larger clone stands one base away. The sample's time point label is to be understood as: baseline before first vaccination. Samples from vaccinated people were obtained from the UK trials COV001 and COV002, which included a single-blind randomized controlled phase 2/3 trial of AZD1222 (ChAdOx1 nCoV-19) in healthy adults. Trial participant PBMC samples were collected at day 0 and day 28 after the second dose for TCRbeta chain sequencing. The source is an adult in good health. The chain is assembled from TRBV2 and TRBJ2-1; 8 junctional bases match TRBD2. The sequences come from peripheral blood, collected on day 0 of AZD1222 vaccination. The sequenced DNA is TGTGCCAACCCTTGGCTAGCGGGCACGAATGAGCAGTTCTTC. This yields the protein CANPWLAGTNEQFF.